Below are 29 T cell receptor beta chains sequenced from a single sample in a study of early stage breast cancer tumors. Here immunoSEQ multiplex PCR was the method, and the copy in TCRdb shows in-frame clones only, minus some. The sample carries tens of thousands of clones, roughly 81% recorded once. Source material: breast tumor tissue. The receptor set was obtained from a person aged 25-39 years with breast cancer.

CDR3 region: CASSLYRGWQETQYF. The CDR3 nucleotides read TGTGCCAGCAGTCTTTACAGGGGATGGCAAGAGACCCAGTACTTC. The rearrangement joins TRBV6-5 to TRBJ2-5; TRBD1 agrees at 7 bases. From germline, CDR1 is MNHEY and CDR2 SVGAGI. V shed 5 bases and J 2 bases; nucleotides not matched to a gene: 8. The CDR3 sequence is 15 residues long.

This clone was recorded once. The chain employs TRBV7-9 and TRBJ2-7; a weak D match, TRBD1 (6 bases). CDR1 and CDR2 (germline): SEHNR, FQNEAQ (reference sequence). Trimming shortened V by 5 bases and J by 3 bases, and 23 bases separated the two germline ends. The CDR3 is made up of 17 amino acids. The CDR3 sequence is CASSPNEGVAVFYEQYF. The CDR3, as DNA: TGTGCCAGCAGCCCCAATGAGGGGGTGGCGGTTTTCTACGAGCAGTACTTC.

The CDR3 DNA reads as TGTGCCAGCCGGTCCCCGCTAGGGAATGAGCAGTTCTTC. Translating it yields CASRSPLGNEQFF. The chain joins TRBV6-5 to TRBJ2-1; unclear D gene. V lost 8 bases and J 7 bases, leaving 15 bases between the germline ends. The CDR3 length is 13 residues. Per germline, CDR1 MNHEY and CDR2 SVGAGI.

The chain couples TRBV2 to TRBJ2-2; D not certain. The V end was cut by 7 bases, the J end by 8 bases, with 5 bases between. The CDR3 totals 10 residues. Germline V lookup: CDR1 SNHLY, CDR2 FYNNEI. Here the CDR3 reads CASKSGELFF. In DNA form, the CDR3 reads TGTGCCAGCAAATCTGGGGAGCTGTTTTTT.

This sequence joins TRBV19 and TRBJ2-3; D tentatively fits TRBD1 or TRBD2 (6 bases each). This CDR3 spans 16 amino acids. Trimming pared 3 bases from V and 10 bases from J, leaving 23 bases between. The germline V gene has CDR1 LNHDA and CDR2 SQIVND (reference sequence). The chain's CDR3 is CASSMPRGAEGPSQYF. As DNA, the CDR3 is TGTGCCAGTAGTATGCCCAGGGGAGCGGAGGGGCCATCGCAGTATTTT.

The chain links TRBV11-2 to TRBJ1-2, with 7 bases identical to TRBD1. V trimming: 2 bases; J trimming: 3 bases; junction bases outside the gene matches: 0. This CDR3 spans 13 amino acids. CDR1 and CDR2 from the germline V gene are SGHAT and FQNNGV. CDR3 sequence: CASSLQGDYGYTF. The CDR3 DNA is TGTGCCAGCAGCTTACAGGGGGACTATGGCTACACCTTC.

The gene calls are TRBV5-5 and TRBJ1-2, with D perhaps matching TRBD1 (6 bases). V lost 1 base to trimming and J lost 5 bases, with 18 bases between them. CDR1 SGHKS and CDR2 YYEKEE come from the germline V gene (reference sequence). The CDR3 has 16 residues. The CDR3 coding sequence is TGTGCCAGCAGCTTGAATTTCCAGGGGACCGCATATGGCTACACCTTC. Amino acid sequence: CASSLNFQGTAYGYTF.

CDR3 loop: CASSGLSTNEKLFF. In DNA form, the CDR3 reads TGTGCCAGCAGCGGCCTTTCAACTAATGAAAAACTGTTTTTT. V and J are TRBV6-1 and TRBJ1-4; D call uncertain. The germline V gene has CDR1 MNHNS and CDR2 SASEGT. V lost 6 bases and J 0 bases, leaving 8 bases between the germline ends. The CDR3 is 14 amino acids.

This clone came up once. The chain recombines TRBV30 with TRBJ2-7; 8 nucleotides match TRBD1. The CDR3 sequence is 13 residues long. J lost 2 bases, V lost 4 bases, and 4 bases had no gene match. The germline gives CDR1 GTSNPN, CDR2 SVGIG (reference sequence). The CDR3 loop is CAWTAGGTYEQYF. As DNA, the CDR3 is TGTGCCTGGACGGCAGGGGGCACCTACGAGCAGTACTTC.

This chain's CDR3 is CSVVSASMYGYTF. The DNA for the CDR3 is TGCAGCGTTGTTTCGGCTTCGATGTATGGCTACACCTTC. The rearrangement joins TRBV29-1 to TRBJ1-2; D is uncertain. The CDR3 is 13 residues long. The ends were cut back, 4 bases at V and 5 bases at J, with 14 bases in the middle. Germline CDR1 is SQVTM and CDR2 is ANQGSEA. Using reference TRBV29-1 and TRBJ1-2 for the parts outside the CDR3, the full variable domain is SAVISQKPSRDICQRGTSLTIQCQVDSQVTMMFWYRQQPGQSLTLIATANQGSEATYESGFVIDKFPISRPNLTFSTLTVSNMSPEDSSIYLCSVVSASMYGYTFGSGTRLTVV.

This chain links TRBV7-9 with TRBJ2-6; D is unclear. In germline, CDR1 is SEHNR, CDR2 FQNEAQ (reference sequence). V lost 7 bases to trimming and J lost 6 bases, with 7 bases between them. The CDR3 consists of 12 residues. The CDR3 here is CASTMLANVLTF. CDR3 sequence (DNA): TGTGCCAGCACAATGCTGGCCAACGTCCTGACTTTC.

This clone was seen more than once but under ten times. V is TRBV7-9 and J is TRBJ1-1; D unresolved. The CDR3 spans 14 residues. V was pared by 2 bases and J by 0 bases, with 7 bases between. CDR1 SEHNR and CDR2 FQNEAQ come from the germline V gene (reference sequence). CDR3 coding DNA: TGTGCCAGCAGCTTATCCCGGCTGAACACTGAAGCTTTCTTT. Its translation: CASSLSRLNTEAFF.

The chain employs TRBV11-3 and TRBJ2-7; the match to TRBD1 covers 8 bases. Looked up from germline, CDR1 is SGHNT and CDR2 is YENEEA. V lost 3 bases and J lost 7; bases outside the gene matches: 8. This CDR3 has 14 amino acids. The DNA for the CDR3 is TGTGCCAGCAGCTTGGGACAGGAACTGGGGGAGCAGTACTTC. Translation: CASSLGQELGEQYF.

This chain joins TRBV7-3 and TRBJ1-6; 7 bases align to TRBD1. In germline, CDR1 is SGHTA, CDR2 FQGTGA. Trimming cost V 2 bases and J 10 bases; bases outside gene matches: 5. The CDR3 runs to 14 residues. The CDR3 DNA sequence: TGTGCCAGCAGCTTAGTGGGACAGAGATCACCCCTCCACTTT. Its protein product is CASSLVGQRSPLHF.

The V gene is TRBV5-5, the J gene TRBJ2-3, with D possibly TRBD1 on 5 matching bases. Trimming removed 1 base at V and 4 bases at J, with 13 bases between. Germline CDR1 and CDR2: SGHKS and YYEKEE (reference sequence). The CDR3 is 15 amino acids. DNA for the CDR3: TGTGCCAGCAGCTTGAGCAGGGATGTCGCAGATACGCAGTATTTT. It specifies CASSLSRDVADTQYF.

The table lists this clone with a few counts. The chain carries TRBV4-1 and TRBJ2-3, with 7 bases lining up with TRBD2. The CDR3 totals 16 residues. V gave up 5 bases and J gave up 2 bases; unmatched junction bases: 10. CDR1 and CDR2 (germline): MGHRA, YSYEKL. The CDR3 DNA sequence: TGCGCCAGCAGCGGAGCGGGATTCTTATTCACAGATACGCAGTATTTT. Its protein is CASSGAGFLFTDTQYF.

The V gene is TRBV7-3, the J gene TRBJ1-1; D is unresolved. Germline V gene data show CDR1 as SGHTA and CDR2 as FQGTGA. Trimming pared 1 base from V and 6 bases from J, leaving 9 bases between. CDR3 length equals 13 residues. The CDR3 nucleotides read TGTGCCAGCAGCTTAAGCGACGGGTCTGAAGCTTTCTTT. Its protein product is CASSLSDGSEAFF.

The chain joins TRBV7-2 to TRBJ1-1; the D gene is possibly TRBD1 (6 bases). V dropped 5 bases and J dropped 1 base, with 14 bases sitting between them. Germline CDR1 is SGHTA and CDR2 is FQGNSA. The CDR3 consists of 15 residues. The CDR3 DNA reads TGTGCCAGCAGCCCAGCGGGCAGGGGGAACACTGAAGCTTTCTTT. Its translation: CASSPAGRGNTEAFF.

This clone was seen a single time. The chain employs TRBV12-5 and TRBJ1-4; D call uncertain. Germline loops: CDR1 LGHNT, CDR2 FRNRAP. The CDR3 contains 14 residues. V lost 4 bases to trimming and J lost 8 bases, with 14 bases between them. This chain's CDR3 is CASGSGGVEEKLFF. The CDR3 nucleotides read TGTGCTAGTGGTTCGGGCGGCGTGGAGGAAAAACTGTTTTTT.

The rearrangement links TRBV9 to TRBJ2-1, with a tentative D call TRBD2 (7 bases). V was shortened by 0 bases and J by 8 bases, with 12 bases between the two germline ends. This CDR3 is built from 14 residues. Per germline, CDR1 SGDLS and CDR2 YYNGEE. In DNA form, the CDR3 reads TGTGCCAGCAGCGTAGGACTAGCAGGGGATGAGCAGTTCTTC. The encoded protein is CASSVGLAGDEQFF. Filled out from reference TRBV9 and TRBJ2-1, the complete variable domain reads DSGVTQTPKHLITATGQRVTLRCSPRSGDLSVYWYQQSLDQGLQFLIQYYNGEERAKGNILERFSAQQFPDLHSELNLSSLELGDSALYFCASSVGLAGDEQFFGPGTRLTVL.

The rearrangement uses TRBV30 and TRBJ1-5; D may be TRBD1 (5 bases). In germline, CDR1 is GTSNPN, CDR2 SVGIG (reference sequence). V was cut by 5 bases and J by 3 bases, with 11 bases left in between. The CDR3 sequence is 13 residues long. The CDR3 region is CAWQTDLNQPQHF. The CDR3 DNA follows: TGTGCCTGGCAGACAGACCTCAATCAGCCCCAGCATTTT.

The gene calls are TRBV19 and TRBJ2-3; 12 positions agree with TRBD2. In germline, CDR1 is LNHDA, CDR2 SQIVND (reference sequence). V was pared by 2 bases and J by 5 bases, with 11 bases of the junction left unmatched. The length of the CDR3 is 18 residues. This chain's CDR3 is CASSISGPSGRGGDTQYF. The CDR3 DNA is TGTGCCAGTAGTATATCTGGGCCTAGCGGGAGGGGCGGAGATACGCAGTATTTT.

V gene TRBV11-3 combines with J gene TRBJ2-3; D possibly matches TRBD1 or TRBD2 (6 bases each). This CDR3 is 16 amino acids long. V dropped 5 bases and J dropped 2 bases, with 17 bases sitting between them. CDR1 is SGHNT and CDR2 is YENEEA in the germline V gene. In DNA, the CDR3 is TGTGCCAGCAGCGCCGAGGGGGGATCTATCACAGATACGCAGTATTTT. Translation: CASSAEGGSITDTQYF.

This chain connects TRBV29-1 to TRBJ2-7; D possibly corresponds to TRBD1 (7 bases). This CDR3 region has 14 residues. The V and J ends lost 4 bases and 0 bases respectively, with 13 bases between them. The germline gives CDR1 SQVTM, CDR2 ANQGSEA. The CDR3 reads CSVATGRGSYEQYF. DNA for the CDR3: TGCAGCGTTGCGACAGGGCGGGGCTCCTACGAGCAGTACTTC.

The chain links TRBV27 to TRBJ2-1; D ambiguous. Looked up from germline, CDR1 is MNHEY and CDR2 is SMNVEV (reference sequence). The CDR3 is 11 amino acids. V was cut by 8 bases and J by 7 bases, with 9 bases left in between. CDR3 in DNA: TGTGCCAGCTATTCCCGAAATGAGCAGTTCTTC. Encoded protein: CASYSRNEQFF.

The chain joins TRBV14 to TRBJ2-5; D assignment may be TRBD1 or TRBD2 (5 bases each). Germline CDR1 reads SGHDN; CDR2 reads FVKESK. The ends were cut back, 5 bases at V and 5 bases at J, with 18 bases in the middle. The CDR3 sequence is 15 residues long. The CDR3 spells CASSFTGHGGETQYF. In DNA form, the CDR3 reads TGTGCCAGCAGCTTTACCGGACATGGCGGGGAGACCCAGTACTTC.

V gene TRBV30 combines with J gene TRBJ1-2; D is undetermined. The CDR3 totals 11 residues. Germline CDR1 reads GTSNPN; CDR2 reads SVGIG (reference sequence). V lost 3 bases and J lost 0, with 2 bases in between. CDR3 bases: TGTGCCTGGAGAGCTAACTATGGCTACACCTTC. Encoded protein: CAWRANYGYTF.

The V and J genes are TRBV5-3 and TRBJ1-3; maybe TRBD1 (6 bases). TRBV5-3 is marked as an open reading frame, function uncertain. CDR3 size: 19 residues. Trimming stripped 0 bases from V and 0 bases from J, with 19 bases between. The CDR3 sequence is CARSLAEGGPGISGNTIYF. The CDR3 DNA sequence: TGTGCCAGAAGCTTGGCCGAAGGGGGTCCGGGAATCTCTGGAAACACCATATATTTT.

The J gene is TRBJ2-7, the V gene TRBV6-5; D remains unclear. V lost 4 bases and J 4 bases, leaving 11 bases between the germline ends. CDR1 is MNHEY and CDR2 is SVGAGI in the germline V gene. This CDR3 is built from 13 residues. CDR3 sequence (DNA): TGTGCCAGCAGTTCTGGCAGGAAATACGAGCAGTACTTC. This translates into CASSSGRKYEQYF.